A selection of T cell receptor beta chains follows, all from one sample in a study of blood T cell repertoires in COVID-19. Here immunoSEQ multiplex PCR was the method, and the copy in TCRdb shows in-frame clones only, minus some. The sample holds tens of thousands of clones, about 83% seen once. The sample taken for sequencing was peripheral blood. The receptor source for this set is a woman aged 60-75 years with acute or convalescent COVID-19. CDR3s leave out the opening cysteine and the closing phenylalanine or tryptophan. A D gene is named only where the DNA matches it firmly.

j_gene	d_gene	v_gene	CDR3aa
TRBJ1-2	TRBD1	TRBV7-2	ASSPGQGGLYGYT
TRBJ1-1	NA	TRBV6-2/TRBV6-3	ASSHRQLTEAF
TRBJ1-1	NA	TRBV4-1	ASSQDSYRPEAF
TRBJ1-6	TRBD1	TRBV6-5	ASSYRQGINSPLH
TRBJ1-1	NA	TRBV3-1/TRBV3-2	ASSLLTANTEAF
TRBJ2-2	TRBD1	TRBV15	ATSRAGQGSTGELF
TRBJ1-2	TRBD1	TRBV10-2	ASSETESGGYGYT
TRBJ2-3	TRBD2	TRBV7-9	ASSSAGGTDTQY
TRBJ2-1	NA	TRBV23-1	ASSQPKDIRVNEQF
TRBJ2-7	TRBD1	TRBV6-5	ASSPGTGLYEQY
TRBJ1-1	NA	TRBV6-5	ASSYRAGGVTEAF
TRBJ1-2	NA	TRBV29-1	SVVRGSNGYT
TRBJ1-1	NA	TRBV20-1	SAIGTEAF
TRBJ2-1	TRBD2	TRBV19	ASSPRLAGGLNEQF
TRBJ1-2	TRBD1	TRBV11-2	ASSPTGNYGYT
TRBJ2-2	TRBD2	TRBV7-8	ASSLLAGGIIGELF
TRBJ2-7	NA	TRBV6-5	ASTPFAGPDYEQY
TRBJ2-2	TRBD1	TRBV3-1/TRBV3-2	ASSQDPQRQGWTGELF
TRBJ1-5	TRBD1	TRBV11-2	ASSLVARGSNQPQH
TRBJ1-2	TRBD1	TRBV18	ASSSGGAYGYT
TRBJ1-2	TRBD1	TRBV20-1	SASGRQGGNYGYT
TRBJ2-7	NA	TRBV7-9	ASATVSYEQY
TRBJ2-1	NA	TRBV5-1	ASSLDTTYNEQF
TRBJ2-1	TRBD2	TRBV9	ASSPRVAGTSDNEQF
TRBJ1-1	NA	TRBV19	ASSIGGPAAEAF
TRBJ1-2	NA	TRBV27	ASGGDLSYGYT
TRBJ2-5	TRBD1	TRBV14	ASSLDRGGSGETQY
TRBJ1-2	TRBD1	TRBV6-5	ASSPGTADGYT
TRBJ1-1	TRBD1	TRBV6-1	ASSERQGMSTEAF
TRBJ1-3	NA	TRBV6-5	ASSYSRLGFGNTIY
TRBJ1-2	TRBD1	TRBV27	ASSYGQGAGYT
TRBJ1-6	TRBD1	TRBV19	ASSYDRGESPLH
TRBJ1-1	NA	TRBV19	ASSLTSSGRGDGIF
TRBJ1-1	TRBD1	TRBV18	ASSTEDRVGF
TRBJ1-3	NA	TRBV18	ASSPSGFSSGNTIY
TRBJ1-2	TRBD1	TRBV18	ASSPSTGGDYGYT
TRBJ2-5	TRBD1	TRBV5-1	ASSLDGTAPETQY
TRBJ1-1	NA	TRBV24-1	ATSDSVEAF
TRBJ2-7	NA	TRBV6-2/TRBV6-3	ASSYSQDSYEQY
TRBJ1-1	NA	TRBV5-1	ASSLGRGATEAF
TRBJ1-1	TRBD1	TRBV11-2	ASSWRQGASTEAF
TRBJ1-4	NA	TRBV6-2/TRBV6-3	ASSQQGPNEKLF
TRBJ1-2	TRBD1	TRBV5-1	ASSPVVTGDSYT
TRBJ1-4	NA	TRBV6-5	ASSLRGANEKLF
TRBJ1-1	TRBD1	TRBV6-6	ASNIGTGNTEAF
TRBJ1-2	NA	TRBV20-1	SASDIYGYT
TRBJ1-1	TRBD1	TRBV2	ASSINRGRAAF
TRBJ2-2	NA	TRBV21-1	ASSNLSLQAVQSTGELF
TRBJ1-1	NA	TRBV9	ASSVGQSFTEAF
TRBJ2-7	NA	TRBV10-1	ASSASRQGHEQY
TRBJ2-3	TRBD2	TRBV5-6	ASSLEGLGQADTQY
TRBJ2-7	TRBD1	TRBV18	ASSPGTGGAHEQY